Following are 7 T cell receptor beta chains from one sample sequenced in a study of early T cells in non-severe SARS-CoV-2 infection. TCRdb called the 5' RACE reads again in MiXCR, with one record for every CDR3 protein. The sample lists tens of thousands of distinct CDR3 sequences; about 12% were seen once. The sample was whole blood. The receptors were gathered from an adult who was a healthcare worker with PCR-confirmed SARS-CoV-2 infection or an uninfected control (not recorded which).

The sample holds many counts of this clonotype. The chain employs TRBV30 and TRBJ1-1; TRBD1 is a possible D gene (5 bases). Germline loops: CDR1 GTSNPN, CDR2 SVGIG (reference sequence). V dropped 0 bases and J dropped 1 base, with 9 bases sitting between them. The CDR3 covers 14 residues. The CDR3 reads CAWSVQVQNTEAFF. The CDR3 nucleotides read TGTGCCTGGAGTGTACAGGTCCAGAACACTGAAGCTTTCTTT.

This clonotype was observed many times. The V call is TRBV5-1, the J call TRBJ2-1; D assignment may be TRBD1 or TRBD2 (5 bases each). Germline V gives CDR1 SGHRS, CDR2 YFSETQ. The CDR3 runs to 16 residues. V shed 3 bases and J shed 0 bases, with 13 bases lying between them. CDR3 coding DNA: TGCGCCAGCAGCTCAAGGGACGGAAGCTCCTACAATGAGCAGTTCTTC. Protein sequence: CASSSRDGSSYNEQFF.

This clonotype was seen a few times. The chain carries TRBV29-1 and TRBJ2-3; 8 bases map to TRBD1. The germline CDR1 and CDR2 sequences are SQVTM and ANQGSEA. The CDR3 runs to 16 residues. V lost 6 bases, J lost 4 bases, and 15 bases stayed unmatched. The CDR3 reads CSVRKGTGGLADTQYF. CDR3 nucleotide sequence: TGCAGCGTAAGAAAGGGGACAGGCGGGTTGGCAGATACGCAGTATTTT.

There are many counts of this clonotype. The chain uses TRBV7-8 and TRBJ2-2; TRBD2 aligns across 8 bases. Germline loops: CDR1 SGHVS, CDR2 FQNEAQ. The CDR3 contains 16 residues. Losses at the gene ends were 8 bases for V and 0 bases for J; bases not matched to a gene: 8. CDR3 loop: CASGRLSGTNTGELFF. The CDR3 bases are TGTGCCAGCGGTCGACTTAGCGGGACGAACACCGGGGAGCTGTTTTTT.

This chain connects TRBV28 to TRBJ2-5; D may match TRBD1 or TRBD2 (5 bases each). Between the trimmed V and J ends, which lost 5 bases and 4 bases, there was a span of 11 bases. The CDR3 has 13 residues. The germline CDR1 and CDR2 sequences are MDHEN and SYDVKM. DNA of the CDR3: TGTGCCAGCAGTCCGGGGCCGGCAGAGACCCAGTACTTC. It translates to CASSPGPAETQYF.

V is TRBV29-1 and J is TRBJ1-1; D is undetermined. Germline V gene data show CDR1 as SQVTM and CDR2 as ANQGSEA. This CDR3 has 14 residues. With 2 bases removed from V and 4 bases from J, the gap between germline ends came to 14 bases. CDR3 coding DNA: TGCAGCGTTGAAAGGGAGTCTTTGGGCACTGAAGCTTTCTTT. It translates to CSVERESLGTEAFF.

This clonotype was counted ten times or more. The CDR3 nucleotides read TGTGCCAGCCACGGACAGGAAAACTATGGCTACACCTTC. Protein: CASHGQENYGYTF. This rearrangement joins TRBV7-2 to TRBJ1-2, with 7 bases that match TRBD1. Trimming at V came to 8 bases and at J to 2 bases, leaving 5 bases not matched to a gene. The CDR3 loop spans 13 amino acids. The germline gives CDR1 SGHTA, CDR2 FQGNSA.